Below, 9 T cell receptor beta chains from the same sample are listed, as sequenced in a study of blood T cell repertoires in COVID-19. Clones were sequenced by immunoSEQ multiplex PCR, and TCRdb holds only the in-frame ones, with some missing. Of 65,000 to 70,000 clones in the sample, around 83% were seen once. Sequenced material: peripheral blood. The receptors stem from a man aged 45-60 years with acute or convalescent COVID-19.

This sequence joins TRBV6-5 and TRBJ1-1; tentative D call: TRBD1 (5 bases). V was trimmed by 6 bases and J by 4 bases, leaving 12 bases between them. Per the germline V gene, CDR1 is MNHEY and CDR2 is SVGAGI. CDR3 length: 13 residues. CDR3 protein: CASRRGLGTEAFF. CDR3 coding DNA: TGTGCCAGCAGAAGGGGTCTTGGCACTGAAGCTTTCTTT.

The rearrangement uses TRBV28 and TRBJ1-5; no clear D. V dropped 11 bases and J dropped 12 bases, with 17 bases sitting between them. This CDR3 has 11 residues. CDR1 MDHEN and CDR2 SYDVKM come from the germline V gene. The CDR3 reads CASQGGPFQHF. CDR3 DNA: TGTGCCTCGCAAGGCGGGCCCTTCCAGCATTTT.

V is TRBV11-3 and J is TRBJ2-7, with 10 bases lining up with TRBD2. The CDR3 has 16 residues. The J segment lost 3 bases and the V segment lost 5 bases, leaving 10 bases of the junction unmatched. Germline lookup yields CDR1 SGHNT and CDR2 YENEEA. This CDR3 is CASSGRTGTSVYEQYF. CDR3 DNA: TGTGCCAGCAGCGGACGAACCGGGACTAGCGTCTACGAGCAGTACTTC. Combining the CDR3 with reference TRBV11-3 and TRBJ2-7 gives the whole variable domain EAGVVQSPRYKIIEKKQPVAFWCNPISGHNTLYWYLQNLGQGPELLIRYENEEAVDDSQLPKDRFSAERLKGVDSTLKIQPAELGDSAVYLCASSGRTGTSVYEQYFGPGTRLTVT.

This chain joins TRBV12-3 or TRBV12-4 and TRBJ1-1; D ambiguous. This CDR3 has 13 amino acids. The V gene lost 7 bases and the J gene lost 0 bases, with 9 bases spanning the gap. The CDR3 sequence: CASTDMVNTEAFF. The CDR3 DNA reads TGTGCCAGCACCGACATGGTGAACACTGAAGCTTTCTTT.

The chain joins TRBV18 to TRBJ2-5, with D perhaps matching TRBD2 (6 bases). Germline V lookup: CDR1 KGHSH, CDR2 LQKENI. CDR3 length: 15 amino acids. V was shortened by 4 bases and J by 1 base, with 13 bases between the two germline ends. CDR3 nucleotides: TGTGCCAGCTCACAGTTTTTGGAGGGCCAAGAGACCCAGTACTTC. This codes for CASSQFLEGQETQYF.

This clone was detected a few times. The chain carries TRBV24-1 and TRBJ2-1; 9 bases fit TRBD2. Germline values: CDR1 KGHDR, CDR2 SFDVKD. V dropped 9 bases and J dropped 8; count of bases not matched to a gene: 7. The CDR3 is 13 residues long. The CDR3 protein is CATWTSVEDEQFF. The DNA of the CDR3 is TGTGCCACCTGGACTAGCGTGGAGGATGAGCAGTTCTTC.

This clone was seen a handful of times. Here the CDR3 DNA reads TGTGCCAGCAGTTTTGGGGCTCTCTACGAGCAGTACTTC. This encodes CASSFGALYEQYF. The chain couples TRBV27 to TRBJ2-7; possibly TRBD1 for D (5 bases). Trimming took off 3 bases at V and 3 bases at J, with 9 bases between the two ends. The germline CDR1 and CDR2 sequences are MNHEY and SMNVEV (reference sequence). The CDR3 sequence is 13 residues long.

The chain uses TRBV19 and TRBJ2-1; 7 bases agree with TRBD1. Germline CDR1 and CDR2: LNHDA and SQIVND (reference sequence). V dropped 4 bases and J dropped 4; count of bases not matched to a gene: 1. CDR3 size: 13 residues. The CDR3 sequence is CASSKGQYNEQFF. In nucleotides, the CDR3 is TGTGCCAGTAGTAAGGGACAGTACAATGAGCAGTTCTTC.

This clone has more than one count but fewer than ten. The V call is TRBV9, the J call TRBJ2-2; D is possibly TRBD2 (5 bases). Trimming removed 1 base at V and 6 bases at J, with 13 bases between. This CDR3 comprises 15 residues. Germline lookup yields CDR1 SGDLS and CDR2 YYNGEE. DNA of the CDR3: TGTGCCAGCAGCGTACGGGGTAACCGGGCCGGGGAGCTGTTTTTT. Encoded protein: CASSVRGNRAGELFF.